The 9 T cell receptor beta chains presented below share a single source sample, sequenced in a study of shared clonotypes between healthy human individuals. Clones were sequenced by immunoSEQ multiplex PCR, and TCRdb holds only the in-frame ones, with some missing. The sample lists about 770,000 clones, roughly two thirds occurring once. The sequenced sample was memory CD4+ T cells sorted from blood. Subset reported: CD45RA-negative fraction. Receptors originate from a woman under 40 in good health.

The CDR3 DNA reads TGTGCCAGCAGCAACCCGGGAGTCAGGGCGTTCTTC. Encoded protein: CASSNPGVRAFF. The chain uses TRBV5-4 and TRBJ2-1; tentative D call: TRBD2 (6 bases). The CDR3 extends over 12 amino acids. Trimming took 4 bases from V and 15 from J, leaving 17 bases between them. Germline loops: CDR1 SGHNT, CDR2 YYREEE (reference sequence).

About this clone itself: With a much larger clone just one base away, this may be a read error. Given the absence of the conserved phenylalanine or tryptophan at the CDR3 end, a read error is likely. The CDR3 here is CAPSQGKKSYEQYL. Here the CDR3 DNA reads TGTGCCCCCAGTCAGGGTAAGAAGTCCTACGAGCAGTACCTC. The V and J genes are TRBV6-5 and TRBJ2-7, with a possible D match to TRBD1 (5 bases). Germline CDR1 reads MNHEY; CDR2 reads SVGAGI. The CDR3 has 14 residues. Deletions cut 11 bases from V and 1 base from J, with 18 bases between.

V usage is TRBV11-2 and J usage is TRBJ1-5, with 11 bases identical to TRBD1. The germline gives CDR1 SGHAT, CDR2 FQNNGV. The CDR3 is 16 residues long. V shed 5 bases, J shed 4 bases, and the junction held 7 bases outside the gene matches. The CDR3 reads CASSPGQGVGNQPQHF. CDR3 bases: TGTGCCAGCAGCCCGGGACAGGGGGTTGGAAATCAGCCCCAGCATTTT. Full variable domain (missing parts from reference TRBV11-2 and TRBJ1-5): EAGVAQSPRYKIIEKRQSVAFWCNPISGHATLYWYQQILGQGPKLLIQFQNNGVVDDSQLPKDRFSAERLKGVDSTLKIQPAKLEDSAVYLCASSPGQGVGNQPQHFGDGTRLSIL.

The V and J genes are TRBV27 and TRBJ2-7; perhaps TRBD1 as D (6 bases). This CDR3 is 15 amino acids long. The V gene's germline CDR1 is MNHEY and CDR2 SMNVEV (reference sequence). With 6 bases removed from V and 2 bases from J, the gap between germline ends came to 17 bases. This CDR3 is CASRQTWTATYEQYF. The CDR3 DNA reads as TGTGCCAGCAGGCAGACCTGGACAGCCACCTACGAGCAGTACTTC.

This clone was found once. This rearrangement joins TRBV18 to TRBJ2-7; 7 bases align to TRBD1. In germline, CDR1 is KGHSH, CDR2 LQKENI. Trimming at V came to 6 bases and at J to 3 bases, leaving 11 bases not matched to a gene. This CDR3 comprises 15 residues. The CDR3 region has the DNA TGTGCCAGCTCTCCGTCGACAGGGAACAGCTACGAGCAGTACTTC. Its protein product is CASSPSTGNSYEQYF.

The chain carries TRBV28 and TRBJ2-5, with 7 bases matching TRBD1. This CDR3 has 14 residues. CDR1 is MDHEN, CDR2 SYDVKM, per germline. V dropped 3 bases and J dropped 7; count of bases not matched to a gene: 8. CDR3 region: CASSFGTEGRTQYF. In nucleotides, the CDR3 is TGTGCCAGCAGTTTTGGGACAGAAGGTAGGACCCAGTACTTC.

This chain connects TRBV5-6 to TRBJ2-3, with D uncertain. The length of the CDR3 is 14 residues. The V gene lost 4 bases and the J gene lost 1 base, with 10 bases spanning the gap. The germline CDR1 and CDR2 sequences are SGHDT and YYEEEE. The CDR3 protein is CASSLKVGTDTQYF. CDR3 DNA sequence: TGTGCCAGCAGCCTAAAGGTTGGCACAGATACGCAGTATTTT.

This clone was picked up a small number of times. The rearrangement links TRBV7-2 to TRBJ2-7; TRBD1 aligns across 11 bases. The CDR3 consists of 14 residues. Trimming at V came to 4 bases and at J to 12 bases, leaving 11 bases not matched to a gene. Germline loops: CDR1 SGHTA, CDR2 FQGNSA. The CDR3 protein is CASSSRTGGIPRYF. CDR3 in DNA: TGTGCCAGCAGCTCTAGGACAGGGGGCATTCCGCGGTACTTC. The complete variable domain, with remaining parts taken from reference TRBV7-2 and TRBJ2-7, reads GAGVSQSPSNKVTEKGKDVELRCDPISGHTALYWYRQSLGQGLEFLIYFQGNSAPDKSGLPSDRFSAERTGGSVSTLTIQRTQQEDSAVYLCASSSRTGGIPRYFGPGTRLTVT.

The chain uses TRBV11-2 and TRBJ2-1; D unclear. The V end lost 0 bases, the J end lost 16 bases, and 13 bases lay between the germline ends. There are 12 residues in the CDR3. CDR1 is SGHAT and CDR2 is FQNNGV in the germline V gene. The CDR3 coding sequence is TGTGCCAGCAGCTTAGATCGGGTGGTGGAATTCTTC. Its translation: CASSLDRVVEFF.